The 15 T cell receptor beta chains given below trace back to one sample, sequenced in a study of T cell changes during pregnancy in multiple sclerosis. TCRdb's copy holds only in-frame clones and misses some; the assay was immunoSEQ multiplex PCR. Counted here are about 44,000 clones, roughly 92% occurring once; the ten biggest clones make up roughly 0.61%. The sequencing here drew on CD4+ T cells from peripheral blood mononuclear cells, taken in the first trimester of pregnancy. The receptors stem from a female donor with multiple sclerosis, enrolled in a pregnancy study.

The chain is built from TRBV4-2 and TRBJ1-4; 9 nucleotides match TRBD1. The V gene end was trimmed by 4 bases and the J gene end by 4 bases; junction bases not matched to a gene: 10. The CDR3 sequence is 17 residues long. Germline V gene sequence: CDR1 LGHNA, CDR2 YNFKEQ. The CDR3 here is CASSRWGQGGDNEKLFF. Written as DNA, the CDR3 is TGTGCCAGCAGCCGTTGGGGACAGGGAGGGGATAATGAAAAACTGTTTTTT.

The gene calls are TRBV6-5 and TRBJ1-6; 10 bases agree with TRBD1. V lost 6 bases to trimming and J lost 10 bases; unmatched junction nucleotides: 9. The germline V gene has CDR1 MNHEY and CDR2 SVGAGI. This CDR3 is 15 amino acids long. The CDR3 here is CASRPRQGANSPLHF. In nucleotides, the CDR3 is TGTGCCAGCAGACCCAGACAGGGGGCGAACTCACCCCTCCACTTT.

The chain is built from TRBV6-6 and TRBJ1-5; 10 positions match TRBD1. V shed 7 bases, J shed 1 base, and the junction held 1 base outside the gene matches. This CDR3 is built from 14 residues. The V gene's germline CDR1 is MNHNY and CDR2 SVGAGI (reference sequence). Here the CDR3 reads CASKGQGSNQPQHF. As DNA, the CDR3 is TGTGCCAGCAAGGGACAGGGGAGCAATCAGCCCCAGCATTTT.

The chain combines TRBV10-3 with TRBJ2-7; TRBD1 matches at 9 bases. In germline, CDR1 is ENHRY, CDR2 SYGVKD. There are 14 residues in the CDR3. In nucleotides, the CDR3 is TGTGCGCACAGCCCGGGGACAGGGCTCGGAGAGCAGTACTTC. It encodes CAHSPGTGLGEQYF.

The chain couples TRBV15 to TRBJ2-1; 7 bases match TRBD2. V shed 5 bases, J shed 0 bases, and the junction held 13 bases outside the gene matches. Germline V gene data show CDR1 as LNHNV and CDR2 as YYDKDF (reference sequence). This CDR3 has 18 amino acids. The DNA of the CDR3 is TGTGCCACCAGCCGTGATGGAGGTGGCGGGAGCTCCTACAATGAGCAGTTCTTC. Encoded protein: CATSRDGGGGSSYNEQFF.

The genes are TRBV27 and TRBJ2-1; 13 nucleotides align to TRBD2. Trimming cost V 7 bases and J 7 bases; bases outside gene matches: 19. The length of the CDR3 is 19 residues. CDR1 is MNHEY and CDR2 is SMNVEV in the germline V gene (reference sequence). The CDR3 is CASNSRQGTWTSGGNEQFF. CDR3 DNA: TGTGCCAGCAATAGCCGACAGGGGACCTGGACTAGCGGGGGAAATGAGCAGTTCTTC.

V gene TRBV18 combines with J gene TRBJ2-2; 7 bases align to TRBD1. Germline V gene lookup returns CDR1 KGHSH and CDR2 LQKENI. Unmatched junction bases numbered 3, after V lost 4 bases and J lost 10 bases. The CDR3 length is 12 residues. The CDR3 is CASSHRGQELFF. The CDR3 region has the DNA TGTGCCAGCTCACACAGGGGCCAGGAGCTGTTTTTT.

This chain joins TRBV25-1 and TRBJ2-1; the D gene is possibly TRBD2 (5 bases). CDR1 is MGHDK and CDR2 is SYGVNS in the germline V gene. Trimming removed 6 bases at V and 0 bases at J, with 18 bases between. CDR3 length: 17 amino acids. In nucleotides, the CDR3 is TGTGCCAGCAGCGCTCTGTTGACTACCAGCTCCTACAATGAGCAGTTCTTC. Encoded protein: CASSALLTTSSYNEQFF.

This clone has just one count. This chain joins TRBV7-9 and TRBJ1-4, with 7 bases fitting TRBD1. The length of the CDR3 is 14 residues. Germline CDR1 reads SEHNR; CDR2 reads FQNEAQ (reference sequence). Trimming at V came to 5 bases and at J to 5 bases, leaving 5 bases not matched to a gene. This chain's CDR3 is CASSRGQKNEKLFF. CDR3 nucleotides: TGTGCCAGCAGCCGGGGACAGAAGAATGAAAAACTGTTTTTT. Complete variable domain (other parts from reference TRBV7-9 and TRBJ1-4): DTGVSQNPRHKITKRGQNVTFRCDPISEHNRLYWYRQTLGQGPEFLTYFQNEAQLEKSRLLSDRFSAERPKGSFSTLEIQRTEQGDSAMYLCASSRGQKNEKLFFGSGTQLSVL.

V and J are TRBV6-6 and TRBJ2-5; possible D gene TRBD1, 5 bases. V gave up 7 bases and J gave up 0 bases, with 12 bases separating them. Per the germline V gene, CDR1 is MNHNY and CDR2 is SVGAGI (reference sequence). This CDR3 has 14 amino acids. DNA of the CDR3: TGTGCCAGCAAACAGGCGCCTCACCAAGAGACCCAGTACTTC. Amino acids: CASKQAPHQETQYF.

The V call is TRBV19, the J call TRBJ2-5, with TRBD1 matching over 7 bases. Trimming at V came to 5 bases and at J to 1 base, leaving 7 bases not matched to a gene. Germline V gene sequence: CDR1 LNHDA, CDR2 SQIVND (reference sequence). The CDR3 contains 15 residues. CDR3 region: CASSRQGEAQETQYF. In DNA, the CDR3 is TGTGCCAGTAGTCGACAGGGTGAGGCCCAAGAGACCCAGTACTTC.

V and J are TRBV20-1 and TRBJ2-7; 8 bases fit TRBD2. Germline V CDR1 and CDR2: DFQATT, SNEGSKA (reference sequence). The CDR3 extends over 11 amino acids. Trimming took 8 bases from V and 3 from J; bases not matched to a gene: 3. CDR3 residues: CSSGGRYEQYF. DNA for the CDR3: TGCAGTAGCGGGGGACGCTACGAGCAGTACTTC.

The table lists this clone with a few counts. The chain has TRBV28 and TRBJ2-1; 8 bases line up with TRBD2. Germline V gene data show CDR1 as MDHEN and CDR2 as SYDVKM. With V trimmed by 11 bases and J by 8 bases, 17 bases remained unmatched. The CDR3 is 15 residues long. The CDR3 nucleotides read TGTGCCGGCTCAAGACCGGGACTAGGTGCCCATGAGCAGTTCTTC. Amino acid sequence: CAGSRPGLGAHEQFF.

The genes are TRBV5-4 and TRBJ2-3; 9 bases line up with TRBD1. This CDR3 is built from 14 residues. The junction had 4 bases not matched to a gene; V was cut back by 4 bases and J by 4 bases. In germline, CDR1 is SGHNT, CDR2 YYREEE (reference sequence). In nucleotides, the CDR3 is TGTGCCAGCAGCCGGACAGGGGAGTCAGATACGCAGTATTTT. It translates to CASSRTGESDTQYF.

The chain combines TRBV5-5 with TRBJ2-1, with 8 bases fitting TRBD1. The CDR3 contains 15 residues. The germline CDR1 and CDR2 sequences are SGHKS and YYEKEE (reference sequence). J was trimmed by 5 bases and V by 0 bases; bases with no gene match: 4. CDR3 DNA sequence: TGTGCCAGCAGCTTGGGTGGACAGGGAAACAATGAGCAGTTCTTC. The encoded protein is CASSLGGQGNNEQFF.